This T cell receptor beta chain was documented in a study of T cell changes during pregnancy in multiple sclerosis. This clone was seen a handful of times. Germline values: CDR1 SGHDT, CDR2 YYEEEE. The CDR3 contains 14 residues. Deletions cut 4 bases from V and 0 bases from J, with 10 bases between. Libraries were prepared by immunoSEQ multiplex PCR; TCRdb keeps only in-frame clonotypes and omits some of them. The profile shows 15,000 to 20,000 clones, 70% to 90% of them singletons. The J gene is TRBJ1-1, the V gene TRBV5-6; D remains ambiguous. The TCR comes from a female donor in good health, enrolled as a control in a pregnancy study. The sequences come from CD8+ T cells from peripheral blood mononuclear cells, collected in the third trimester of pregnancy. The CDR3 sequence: CASSNSLVNTEAFF. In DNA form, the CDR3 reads TGTGCCAGCAGCAATTCTTTAGTGAACACTGAAGCTTTCTTT.